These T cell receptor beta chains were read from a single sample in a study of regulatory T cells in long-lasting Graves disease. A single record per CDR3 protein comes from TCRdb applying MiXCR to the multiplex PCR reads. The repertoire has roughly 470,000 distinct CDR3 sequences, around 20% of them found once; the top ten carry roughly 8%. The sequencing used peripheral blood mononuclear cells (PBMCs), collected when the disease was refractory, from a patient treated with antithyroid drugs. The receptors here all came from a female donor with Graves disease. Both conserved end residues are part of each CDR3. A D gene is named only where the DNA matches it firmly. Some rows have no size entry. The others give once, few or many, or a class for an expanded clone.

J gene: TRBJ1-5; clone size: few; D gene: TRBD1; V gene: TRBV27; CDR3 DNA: TGTGCCAGCAGAAGGGGGACAGGGGATTATAGCAATCAGCCCCAGCATTTT; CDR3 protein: CASRRGTGDYSNQPQHF
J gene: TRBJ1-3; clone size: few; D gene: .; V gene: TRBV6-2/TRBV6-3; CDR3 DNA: TGTGCCAGCAGTTACAGACCTTTAATCTCTGGAAACACCATATATTTT; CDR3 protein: CASSYRPLISGNTIYF
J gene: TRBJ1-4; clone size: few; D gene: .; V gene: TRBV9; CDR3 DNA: TGTGCCAGCAGCGTAGAAGGGAGGGGTGAAAAACTGTTTTTT; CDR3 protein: CASSVEGRGEKLFF
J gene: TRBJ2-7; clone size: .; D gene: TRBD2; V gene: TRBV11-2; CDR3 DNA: TGTGCCAGCAGTAGGACTAGCGGGCGGGTAATAACCTACGAGCAGTACTTC; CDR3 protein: CASSRTSGRVITYEQYF
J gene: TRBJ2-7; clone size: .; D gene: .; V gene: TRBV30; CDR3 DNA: TGTGCCTGGGCTCCTCCGGACCTTATAACCTACGAGCAGTACTTC; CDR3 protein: CAWAPPDLITYEQYF
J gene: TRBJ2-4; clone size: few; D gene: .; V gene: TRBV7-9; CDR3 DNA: TGTGCCAGCAGCTTAGCGGAGGGGGCCCAAAACATTCAGTACTTC; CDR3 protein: CASSLAEGAQNIQYF
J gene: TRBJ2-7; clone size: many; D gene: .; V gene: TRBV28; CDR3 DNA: TGTGCCAGCAGTTTCGGACCCCAGGGATCCTACGAGCAGTACTTC; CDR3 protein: CASSFGPQGSYEQYF
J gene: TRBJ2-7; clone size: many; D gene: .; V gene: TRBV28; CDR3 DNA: TGTGCCAGCAGCTGGCGCGGGCGGTACGAGCAGTACTTC; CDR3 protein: CASSWRGRYEQYF
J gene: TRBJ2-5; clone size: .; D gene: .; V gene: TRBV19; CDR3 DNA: TGTGCCAGTAGGAGAGGTGTGGCAGAGACCCAGTACTTC; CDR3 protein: CASRRGVAETQYF
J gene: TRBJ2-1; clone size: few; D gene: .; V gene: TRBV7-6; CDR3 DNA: TGTGCCAGCAGCGACCGGGCGGGGTTAGATAAGTTCTTC; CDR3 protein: CASSDRAGLDKFF
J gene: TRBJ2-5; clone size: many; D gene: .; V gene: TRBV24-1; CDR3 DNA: TGTGCCACCAGTGATTTGCGGGAGACAGGCGAGGGGGAGACCCAGTACTTC; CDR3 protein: CATSDLRETGEGETQYF
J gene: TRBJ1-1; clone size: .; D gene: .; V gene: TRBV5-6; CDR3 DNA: TGTGCCAGCGCTGAGATAGGGCCGAACACTGAAGCTTTCTTT; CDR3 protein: CASAEIGPNTEAFF
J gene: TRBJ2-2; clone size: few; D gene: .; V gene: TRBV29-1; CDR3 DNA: TGCAGCGTTGAAATTACGAAGGGGGAAGCGGACACCGGGGAGCTGTTTTTT; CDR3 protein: CSVEITKGEADTGELFF